This T cell receptor beta chain was observed in a study of T cells in localized non-small cell lung cancer. The study, taken as a whole, reports: Higher T cell density in the blood was associated with longer overall survival, whereas higher adjacent-lung clonality associated with shorter survival. Uninvolved adjacent lung, not tumor, had the highest T cell clonality. Because only a single region of the tumor was sequenced, heterogeneity remains possible.

The assay was immunoSEQ multiplex PCR, and TCRdb's table has in-frame clones only and misses some. The profile covers more than 40,000 clones, with about 86% appearing a single time and 2% to 2.5% taken by the ten largest. This CDR3 has 15 amino acids. Trimming shortened V by 2 bases and J by 0 bases, and 8 bases separated the two germline ends. Germline CDR1 MNHNS, CDR2 SASEGT. Regarding this clone: The antigen is unknown.

This receptor was taken from a man aged 40 to 75 with stage II lung adenocarcinoma. The rearrangement links TRBV6-1 to TRBJ1-5; D uncertain. The sample consisted of PBMCs, taken before any cancer treatment. CDR3 sequence reads: CASSERSYSNQPQHF. The CDR3 bases are TGTGCCAGCAGTGAAAGGTCTTATAGCAATCAGCCCCAGCATTTT.